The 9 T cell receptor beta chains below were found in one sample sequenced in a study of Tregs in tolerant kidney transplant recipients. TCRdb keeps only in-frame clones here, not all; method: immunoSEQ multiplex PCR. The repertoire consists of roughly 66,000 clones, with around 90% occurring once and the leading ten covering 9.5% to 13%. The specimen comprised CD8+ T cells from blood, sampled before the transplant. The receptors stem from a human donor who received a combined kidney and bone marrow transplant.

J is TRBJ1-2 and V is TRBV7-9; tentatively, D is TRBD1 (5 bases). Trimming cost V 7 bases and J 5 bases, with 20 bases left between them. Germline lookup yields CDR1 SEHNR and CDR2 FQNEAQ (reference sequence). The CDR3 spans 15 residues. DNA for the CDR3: TGTGCCAGCACCGGGGAGGAGGGGCGGAAATATGGCTACACCTTC. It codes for CASTGEEGRKYGYTF.

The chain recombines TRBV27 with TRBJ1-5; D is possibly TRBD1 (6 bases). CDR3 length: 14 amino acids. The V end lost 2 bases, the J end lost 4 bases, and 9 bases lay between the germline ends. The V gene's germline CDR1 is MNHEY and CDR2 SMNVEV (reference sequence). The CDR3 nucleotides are TGTGCCAGCAGTTTACAGGGACAAAATCAGCCCCAGCATTTT. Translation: CASSLQGQNQPQHF.

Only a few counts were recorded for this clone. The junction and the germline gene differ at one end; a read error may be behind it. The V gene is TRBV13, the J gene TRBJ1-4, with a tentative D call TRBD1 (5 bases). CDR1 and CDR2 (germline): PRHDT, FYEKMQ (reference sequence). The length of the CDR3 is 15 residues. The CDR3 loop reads CASSLGPGTSEKLFF. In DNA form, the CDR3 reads TGTGCCAGCAGCCTGGGACCTGGGACTAGTGAAAAACTGTTTTTT.

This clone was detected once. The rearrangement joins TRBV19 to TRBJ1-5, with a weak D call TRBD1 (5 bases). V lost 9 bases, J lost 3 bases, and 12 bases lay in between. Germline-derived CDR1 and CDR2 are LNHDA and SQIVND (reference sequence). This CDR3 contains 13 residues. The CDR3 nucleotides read TGTGCCAGCCAGGAGGGGCTCAATCAGCCCCAGCATTTT. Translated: CASQEGLNQPQHF.

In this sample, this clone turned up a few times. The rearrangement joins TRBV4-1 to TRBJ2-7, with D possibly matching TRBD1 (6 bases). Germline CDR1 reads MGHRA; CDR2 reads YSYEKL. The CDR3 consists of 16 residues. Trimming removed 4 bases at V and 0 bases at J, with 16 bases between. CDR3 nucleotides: TGCGCCAGCAGCCGATCAGGGGCCCACTCCTCCTACGAGCAGTACTTC. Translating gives CASSRSGAHSSYEQYF.

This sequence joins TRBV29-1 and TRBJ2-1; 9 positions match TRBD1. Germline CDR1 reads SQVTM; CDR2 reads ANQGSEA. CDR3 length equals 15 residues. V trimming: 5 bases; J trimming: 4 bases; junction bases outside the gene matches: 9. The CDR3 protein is CSVLSPGTGYNEQFF. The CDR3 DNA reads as TGCAGCGTTCTCTCCCCCGGGACAGGGTACAATGAGCAGTTCTTC.

The CDR3 DNA follows: TGTGCCAGCAGCCCGCCGGGACTAGCGGGGTACACAGATACGCAGTATTTT. It is translated as CASSPPGLAGYTDTQYF. The V and J genes are TRBV9 and TRBJ2-3; 13 bases line up with TRBD2. CDR1 SGDLS and CDR2 YYNGEE come from the germline V gene. CDR3 length equals 17 residues. Trimming at V came to 4 bases and at J to 2 bases, leaving 7 bases not matched to a gene. The variable domain in full, completed from reference TRBV9 and TRBJ2-3, reads DSGVTQTPKHLITATGQRVTLRCSPRSGDLSVYWYQQSLDQGLQFLIQYYNGEERAKGNILERFSAQQFPDLHSELNLSSLELGDSALYFCASSPPGLAGYTDTQYFGPGTRLTVL.

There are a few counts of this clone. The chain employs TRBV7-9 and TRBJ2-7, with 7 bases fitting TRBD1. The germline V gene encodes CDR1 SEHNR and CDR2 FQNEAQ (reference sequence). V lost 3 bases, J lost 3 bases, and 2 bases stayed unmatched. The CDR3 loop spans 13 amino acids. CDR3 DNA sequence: TGTGCCAGCAGCTTGGGACAGAACTACGAGCAGTACTTC. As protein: CASSLGQNYEQYF.

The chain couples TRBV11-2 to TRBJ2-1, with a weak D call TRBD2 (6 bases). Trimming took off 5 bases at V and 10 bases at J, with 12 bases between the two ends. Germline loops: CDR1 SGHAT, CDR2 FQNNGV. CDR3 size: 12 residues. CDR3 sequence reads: CASSLGLYEQFF. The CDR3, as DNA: TGTGCCAGCAGCCTGGGACTTTACGAGCAGTTCTTC.